The source of this TCR beta chain is a study of cytomegalovirus exposure and HLA in healthy donors. 13 Jbeta primers and 60 Vbeta primers were used for the PCR. Here immunoSEQ multiplex PCR was the method, and the copy in TCRdb shows in-frame clones only, minus some. Here the sample spans over 200,000 clones, over 70% being singletons. Trimming shortened V by 6 bases and J by 2 bases, and 8 bases separated the two germline ends. Germline-derived CDR1 and CDR2 are GTSNPN and SVGIG (reference sequence). The CDR3 covers 12 residues. The chain carries TRBV30 and TRBJ1-5; no clear D gene. Sequenced material: PBMCs. This clonotype was obtained from a woman in her sixties or seventies in good health and CMV-seropositive. As DNA, the CDR3 is TGTGCCTGTTCGAGGGGCAATCAGCCCCAGCATTTT. Its translation is CACSRGNQPQHF.